The 14 T cell receptor beta chains below were found in one sample sequenced in a study of T cells in Graves' hyperthyroidism and ophthalmopathy. Researchers took RNA transcripts and amplified the TCR beta CDR3 regions from them. The study used the HTBI primer set for a first-round RT-PCR of the TCR CDR3. TCRdb re-called the multiplex PCR reads through MiXCR, storing one row per CDR3 protein. The sample shows hundreds of thousands of distinct CDR3 sequences, approximately 26% of them seen only once. Input material: blood. These receptors were taken from a man between 40 and 49 years old with Graves' hyperthyroidism that later progressed to Graves' ophthalmopathy.

This clonotype has ten or more counts. The chain has TRBV19 and TRBJ2-2; possible D gene TRBD2, 6 bases. From germline, CDR1 is LNHDA and CDR2 SQIVND (reference sequence). CDR3 length: 14 residues. V gave up 10 bases and J gave up 5 bases, with 17 bases separating them. CDR3 DNA: TGTGCCACCTCGGACTATAGTTGGACCGGGGAGCTGTTTTTT. This encodes CATSDYSWTGELFF.

The J gene is TRBJ1-2, the V gene TRBV6-5; D gene ambiguous. V was trimmed by 4 bases and J by 1 base, leaving 13 bases between them. This CDR3 region has 15 residues. The germline gives CDR1 MNHEY, CDR2 SVGAGI. The CDR3 coding sequence is TGTGCCAGCAGTTTAACAGCTACGAATAACTATGGCTACACCTTC. It encodes CASSLTATNNYGYTF.

The chain carries TRBV6-1 and TRBJ1-1; 10 positions match TRBD1. The CDR3 has 14 residues. Germline CDR1 is MNHNS and CDR2 is SASEGT. Trimming cost V 6 bases and J 5 bases; bases outside gene matches: 6. In DNA form, the CDR3 reads TGTGCCAGCAGAGACAGGGGGCGGTGGACTGAAGCTTTCTTT. Its translation is CASRDRGRWTEAFF.

This clonotype was recorded many times. The V call is TRBV30, the J call TRBJ1-1; D unclear. There are 12 residues in the CDR3. V was pared by 3 bases and J by 1 base, with 6 bases between. Germline values: CDR1 GTSNPN, CDR2 SVGIG (reference sequence). CDR3 sequence: CAWRDWNTEAFF. CDR3 in DNA: TGTGCCTGGAGGGACTGGAACACTGAAGCTTTCTTT.

This clonotype was seen only once. The V call is TRBV12-3 or TRBV12-4, the J call TRBJ1-1; no reliable D call. CDR3 size: 15 residues. V lost 3 bases, J lost 5 bases, and 16 bases lay in between. Written as DNA, the CDR3 is TGTGCCAGCAGTTTTGATGCACAAGGAGGGACTGAAGCTTTCTTT. It translates to CASSFDAQGGTEAFF.

This clonotype was detected many times. The V gene is TRBV5-1, the J gene TRBJ1-1; D remains unclear. Germline CDR1 and CDR2: SGHRS and YFSETQ. The CDR3 sequence is 14 residues long. V was clipped by 0 bases and J by 5 bases, with 11 bases between them. This CDR3 reads CASSLGHLKTEAFF. The DNA for the CDR3 is TGCGCCAGCAGCTTGGGACACCTTAAGACTGAAGCTTTCTTT.

J is TRBJ1-5 and V is TRBV24-1; D is undetermined. CDR1 and CDR2 (germline): KGHDR, SFDVKD. V gave up 9 bases and J gave up 4 bases, with 15 bases separating them. The CDR3 is made up of 14 amino acids. The DNA of the CDR3 is TGTGCCACCCACACCGGGCAGGCTAATCAGCCCCAGCATTTT. It specifies CATHTGQANQPQHF.

This clonotype came up many times. The chain has TRBV6-5 and TRBJ2-7, with 7 bases lining up with TRBD2. Germline V gene data show CDR1 as MNHEY and CDR2 as SVGAGI. The junction had 9 bases not matched to a gene; V was cut back by 3 bases and J by 4 bases. This CDR3 is built from 15 residues. DNA for the CDR3: TGTGCCAGCAGTTATTGGGCTAGCGGCCATTACGAGCAGTACTTC. Translation: CASSYWASGHYEQYF.

This clonotype was seen many times. The chain couples TRBV7-2 to TRBJ2-7, with D possibly called TRBD1 or TRBD2 (5 bases each). CDR1 and CDR2 (germline): SGHTA, FQGNSA. The CDR3 is 15 amino acids. The V end was cut by 6 bases, the J end by 4 bases, with 19 bases between. CDR3 protein: CASSITGGARYEQYF. The CDR3, as DNA: TGTGCCAGCAGTATTACTGGGGGAGCTAGGTACGAGCAGTACTTC.

At least ten counts were recorded for this clonotype. This chain links TRBV12-3 or TRBV12-4 with TRBJ1-1; D perhaps matches TRBD1 (5 bases). V was pared by 7 bases and J by 0 bases, with 21 bases between. The CDR3 length is 17 residues. The CDR3 DNA sequence: TGTGCCAGCAAACGGAGAGATTCGGGACGGGTGAACACTGAAGCTTTCTTT. Amino acids: CASKRRDSGRVNTEAFF.

Concerning this clonotype: A much larger clone sits a single nucleotide away, making a read error possible. Written as DNA, the CDR3 is TGTGCCAGCAGTCCCCTGACAGGAAGCCAGCCCCGGCATTTT. Its translation is CASSPLTGSQPRHF. The gene calls are TRBV28 and TRBJ1-5, with D possibly matching TRBD1 (6 bases). Germline values: CDR1 MDHEN, CDR2 SYDVKM. CDR3 length: 14 amino acids.

This clonotype was picked up many times. V is TRBV19 and J is TRBJ1-5; no clear D gene. The CDR3 length is 15 residues. With 6 bases removed from V and 1 base from J, the gap between germline ends came to 13 bases. Germline CDR1 and CDR2: LNHDA and SQIVND (reference sequence). The CDR3 reads CASSSLGTSNQPQHF. CDR3 bases: TGTGCCAGTAGCTCCTTAGGTACGAGCAATCAGCCCCAGCATTTT. Looking up the rest from reference TRBV19 and TRBJ1-5 gives the full variable domain: DGGITQSPKYLFRKEGQNVTLSCEQNLNHDAMYWYRQDPGQGLRLIYYSQIVNDFQKGDIAEGYSVSREKKESFPLTVTSAQKNPTAFYLCASSSLGTSNQPQHFGDGTRLSIL.

This clonotype was counted ten times or more. The genes are TRBV30 and TRBJ2-4; unclear D gene. This CDR3 region has 15 residues. Germline lookup yields CDR1 GTSNPN and CDR2 SVGIG (reference sequence). V was shortened by 2 bases and J by 2 bases, with 13 bases between the two germline ends. This CDR3 is CAWSLLDGSKNIQYF. The CDR3 DNA sequence: TGTGCCTGGAGTCTCCTGGACGGGTCCAAAAACATTCAGTACTTC.

The table lists this clonotype with many counts. DNA of the CDR3: TGCAGTGCTAGTCTCGGACATTCCTACACCTTC. Translating gives CSASLGHSYTF. This chain links TRBV20-1 with TRBJ1-2, with a weak D call TRBD1 (5 bases). In germline, CDR1 is DFQATT, CDR2 SNEGSKA (reference sequence). The CDR3 is 11 residues long. With 3 bases removed from V and 10 bases from J, the gap between germline ends came to 12 bases.